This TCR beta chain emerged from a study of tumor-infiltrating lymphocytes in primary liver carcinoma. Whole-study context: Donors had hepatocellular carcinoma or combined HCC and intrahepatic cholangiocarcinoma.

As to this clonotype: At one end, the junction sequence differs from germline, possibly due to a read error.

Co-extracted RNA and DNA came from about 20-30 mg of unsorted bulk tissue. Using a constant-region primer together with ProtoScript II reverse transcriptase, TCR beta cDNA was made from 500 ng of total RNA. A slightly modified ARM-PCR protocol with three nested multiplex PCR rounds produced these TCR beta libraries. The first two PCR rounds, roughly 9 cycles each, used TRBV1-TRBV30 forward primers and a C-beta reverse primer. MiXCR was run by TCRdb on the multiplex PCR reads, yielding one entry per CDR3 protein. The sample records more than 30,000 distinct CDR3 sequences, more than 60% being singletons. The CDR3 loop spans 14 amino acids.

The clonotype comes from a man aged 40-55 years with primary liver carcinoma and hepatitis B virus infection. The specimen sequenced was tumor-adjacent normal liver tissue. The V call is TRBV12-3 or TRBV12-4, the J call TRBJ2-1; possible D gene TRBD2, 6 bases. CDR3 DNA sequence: TGCGCCAGCAGTTTGCTGGAGGGCCGGAATGAGCAGTTCTTC. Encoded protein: CASSLLEGRNEQFF.